The rows below give T cell receptor beta chains drawn from one sample of a study of blood T cell repertoires in COVID-19. Clones were sequenced by immunoSEQ multiplex PCR, and TCRdb holds only the in-frame ones, with some missing. The sample holds under 30,000 clones, 85% to 90% seen once. The sample comprised peripheral blood. Receptors originate from a human donor in a cohort sampled during active COVID-19. The donor label of this sample is uncertain. CDR3s include the opening cysteine and the closing phenylalanine or tryptophan. D genes are given only for firm matches. Clone size is shown for a subset of rows, as once, few, many or a class of expanded clone.

cdr3_nt	cdr3_aa	clone_size	d_call	j_call	v_call
TGTGCCAGCAGGGATCCGGGACTAGGATACAATGAGCAGTTCTTC	CASRDPGLGYNEQFF	.	TRBD2	TRBJ2-1	TRBV6-5
TGTGCCAGTAGTATGGGCCTAGCGGGACTCTACAATGAGCAGTTCTTC	CASSMGLAGLYNEQFF	.	TRBD2	TRBJ2-1	TRBV19
TGTGCCAGCAGTTTTTACAGGGGCCGTATGAACACTGAAGCTTTCTTT	CASSFYRGRMNTEAFF	.	TRBD1	TRBJ1-1	TRBV28
TGTGCCTGGGACCCCCCCGGACATGAAGCCTACGAGCAGTACTTC	CAWDPPGHEAYEQYF	.	.	TRBJ2-7	TRBV30
TGTGCCAGCAGCCAAGTTGACAGCTACTACGAGCAGTACTTC	CASSQVDSYYEQYF	.	.	TRBJ2-7	TRBV14
TGTGCCAGCAGTGGGGCGGGAGGGCCGAGGGAGACCCAGTACTTC	CASSGAGGPRETQYF	.	TRBD2	TRBJ2-5	TRBV25-1
TGTGCCAGCAGCTTAGGCGGGAATGAAAAACTGTTTTTT	CASSLGGNEKLFF	.	.	TRBJ1-4	TRBV7-8
TGTGCCATCAGTGAGAGGGGGACAGGGAGTCAGCCCCAGCATTTT	CAISERGTGSQPQHF	.	TRBD1	TRBJ1-5	TRBV10-3
TGTGCCTGGAGTGGATGGAGGAGGGGCCCGTTAAACGGGGATACGCAGTATTTT	CAWSGWRRGPLNGDTQYF	.	.	TRBJ2-3	TRBV30
TGCGCCAGCAGCCCCCTCCTAGCCGGAGAAGATACGCAGTATTTT	CASSPLLAGEDTQYF	.	.	TRBJ2-3	TRBV5-1
TGTGCCAGCAGCCAAGATCACTCCTACGAGCAGTACTTC	CASSQDHSYEQYF	.	.	TRBJ2-7	TRBV3-1/TRBV3-2
TGTGCCAGCAGTGAACAGATTATGAACACTGAAGCTTTCTTT	CASSEQIMNTEAFF	.	.	TRBJ1-1	TRBV6-1
TGTGCCAGCAGCCCTCAGCGGCTGGACACCGGGGAGCTGTTTTTT	CASSPQRLDTGELFF	.	.	TRBJ2-2	TRBV16
TGTGCCAGCAGTTTCGGTGCTGGCACAGATACGCAGTATTTT	CASSFGAGTDTQYF	few	.	TRBJ2-3	TRBV6-2/TRBV6-3
TGCAGCGTTGAAGATGGAGTATCTAACTATGGCTACACCTTC	CSVEDGVSNYGYTF	.	.	TRBJ1-2	TRBV29-1
TGTGCCAGCACTACCTCCGGGACTCGGAATTCACCCCTCCACTTT	CASTTSGTRNSPLHF	.	.	TRBJ1-6	TRBV6-5
TGTGCCAGCAGCTTGACTAGCTGGGGAGAGCAGTACTTC	CASSLTSWGEQYF	.	TRBD2	TRBJ2-7	TRBV6-5
TGTGCCAGCAGCTTACAGGGGTTGACTGAAGCTTTCTTT	CASSLQGLTEAFF	.	TRBD1	TRBJ1-1	TRBV5-5
TGTGCCAGCAGCTACTCCCCTCCCACAGATACGCAGTATTTT	CASSYSPPTDTQYF	.	.	TRBJ2-3	TRBV5-5
TGCGCCAGCAGCTTGGCCCCTGGAACGGGTGGGGCCAACGTCCTGACTTTC	CASSLAPGTGGANVLTF	once	.	TRBJ2-6	TRBV5-1
TGCGCCAGCAGCCAAGTTCCTCGAGGAGGGCGGGATGGCTACACCTTC	CASSQVPRGGRDGYTF	.	.	TRBJ1-2	TRBV4-1
TGTGCCAGCAGCCCGGGTCCGGGTTACAATGAGCAGTTCTTC	CASSPGPGYNEQFF	.	.	TRBJ2-1	TRBV5-6
TGTGCCAGCAGCTTGAACGGGGGAGGACGGTCACCCCTCCACTTT	CASSLNGGGRSPLHF	.	.	TRBJ1-6	TRBV7-3
TGTGCCAGTAGTATCCGGGACAGGGATGATGGCTACACCTTC	CASSIRDRDDGYTF	.	TRBD1	TRBJ1-2	TRBV19
TGTGCCAGCAGCGCCGGGACAGTCAACTATGGCTACACCTTC	CASSAGTVNYGYTF	.	TRBD1	TRBJ1-2	TRBV6-5
TGTGCCTGGAATCGGGGGGGAACGGCGAGAGGCTACACCTTC	CAWNRGGTARGYTF	.	.	TRBJ1-2	TRBV30
TGTGCCAGCTCACCACAAGGAGCTCGGACAACTGGAAACACCATATATTTT	CASSPQGARTTGNTIYF	.	.	TRBJ1-3	TRBV18